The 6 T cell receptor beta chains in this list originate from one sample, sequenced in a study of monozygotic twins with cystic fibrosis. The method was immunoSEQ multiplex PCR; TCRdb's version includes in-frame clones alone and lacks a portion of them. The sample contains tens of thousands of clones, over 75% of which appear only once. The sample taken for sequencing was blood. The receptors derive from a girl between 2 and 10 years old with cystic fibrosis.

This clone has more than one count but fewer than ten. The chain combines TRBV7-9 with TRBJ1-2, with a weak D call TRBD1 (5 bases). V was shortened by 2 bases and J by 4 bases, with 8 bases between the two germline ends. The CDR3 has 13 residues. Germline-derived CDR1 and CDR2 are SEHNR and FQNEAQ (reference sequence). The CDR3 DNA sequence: TGTGCCAGCAGCTTACAGGGAGCCTATGGCTACACCTTC. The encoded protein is CASSLQGAYGYTF.

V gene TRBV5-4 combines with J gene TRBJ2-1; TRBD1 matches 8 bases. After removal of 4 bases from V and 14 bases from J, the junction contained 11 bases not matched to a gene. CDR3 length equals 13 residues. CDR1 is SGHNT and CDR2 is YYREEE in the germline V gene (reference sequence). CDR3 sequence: CASSGDRGLAKFF. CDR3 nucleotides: TGTGCCAGCAGCGGAGACAGGGGACTCGCGAAGTTCTTC.

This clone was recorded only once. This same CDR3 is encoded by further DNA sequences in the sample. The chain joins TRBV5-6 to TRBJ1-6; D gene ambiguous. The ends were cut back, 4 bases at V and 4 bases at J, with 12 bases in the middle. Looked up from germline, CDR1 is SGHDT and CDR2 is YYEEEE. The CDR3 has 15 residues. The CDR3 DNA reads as TGTGCCAGCAGCACTGGGCAGGTTTATAATTCACCCCTCCACTTT. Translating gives CASSTGQVYNSPLHF.

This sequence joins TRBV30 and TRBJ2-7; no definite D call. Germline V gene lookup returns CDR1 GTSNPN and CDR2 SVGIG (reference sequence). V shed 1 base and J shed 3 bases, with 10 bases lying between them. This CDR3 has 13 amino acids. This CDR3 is CAWSEDRVYEQYF. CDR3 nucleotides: TGTGCCTGGAGTGAAGATCGCGTCTACGAGCAGTACTTC.

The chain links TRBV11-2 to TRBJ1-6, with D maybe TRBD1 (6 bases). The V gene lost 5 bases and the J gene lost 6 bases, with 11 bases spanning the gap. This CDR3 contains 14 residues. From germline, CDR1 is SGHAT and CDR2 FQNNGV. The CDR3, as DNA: TGTGCCAGCAGCCCCCGAGGGGGTAATTCACCCCTCCACTTT. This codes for CASSPRGGNSPLHF.

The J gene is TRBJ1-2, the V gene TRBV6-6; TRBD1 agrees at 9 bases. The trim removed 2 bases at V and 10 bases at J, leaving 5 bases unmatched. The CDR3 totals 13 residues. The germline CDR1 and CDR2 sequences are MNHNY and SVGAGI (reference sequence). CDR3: CASSYRDRVIYTF. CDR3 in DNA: TGTGCCAGCAGTTACCGGGACAGGGTAATCTACACCTTC.